Listed here are 26 T cell receptor beta chains from one sample, sequenced in a study of vaccination effects on CD4 cells after COVID-19. The table came from immunoSEQ multiplex PCR; TCRdb's copy has only in-frame clones and leaves some out. The profile covers about 70,000 clones, with more than 70% appearing a single time and about 2.1% taken by the ten largest. Culture proceeded for about ten days, and CD4+ T cells were then isolated. The antigens for these receptors are not known. The material sequenced was CD4+ T cells from PBMCs cultured without peptide, taken before COVID-19 vaccination. Every receptor here comes from a human donor who received a COVID-19 vaccine.

The chain employs TRBV24-1 and TRBJ1-2; D uncertain. Trimming took 2 bases from V and 4 from J, leaving 13 bases between them. Germline CDR1 reads KGHDR; CDR2 reads SFDVKD. The CDR3 has 15 residues. As DNA, the CDR3 is TGTGCCACCAGTGATTCAAACCGGGCCAGCTATGGCTACACCTTC. Residues: CATSDSNRASYGYTF.

J is TRBJ1-2 and V is TRBV5-1; 7 bases are a match to TRBD1. V gave up 9 bases and J gave up 8 bases; unmatched junction bases: 16. The CDR3 loop spans 14 amino acids. The V gene's germline CDR1 is SGHRS and CDR2 YFSETQ. CDR3 protein: CATARGTENLGYTF. CDR3 DNA sequence: TGCGCCACCGCGAGAGGGACAGAGAATCTCGGCTACACCTTC.

The CDR3 region is CASYTRAETDTQYF. The CDR3 DNA reads TGTGCCAGCTACACCCGAGCGGAGACAGATACGCAGTATTTT. The chain links TRBV2 to TRBJ2-3; D may be TRBD2 (5 bases). Trimming stripped 8 bases from V and 3 bases from J, with 15 bases between. The CDR3 length is 14 residues. CDR1 and CDR2 (germline): SNHLY, FYNNEI. Full variable domain (rest looked up from reference TRBV2 and TRBJ2-3): EPEVTQTPSHQVTQMGQEVILRCVPISNHLYFYWYRQILGQKVEFLVSFYNNEISEKSEIFDDQFSVERPDGSNFTLKIRSTKLEDSAMYFCASYTRAETDTQYFGPGTRLTVL.

The CDR3 bases are TGCGCCAGCAGCGGGCAGGGGGCGATCGGGGAGCTGTTTTTT. Translating gives CASSGQGAIGELFF. This chain links TRBV5-1 with TRBJ2-2, with 8 nucleotides matching TRBD1. Trimming removed 4 bases from V and 7 bases from J; junction bases left unmatched: 6. In germline, CDR1 is SGHRS, CDR2 YFSETQ. The CDR3 loop spans 14 amino acids. The full variable domain, in which reference TRBV5-1 and TRBJ2-2 provide the parts outside the CDR3, is KAGVTQTPRYLIKTRGQQVTLSCSPISGHRSVSWYQQTPGQGLQFLFEYFSETQRNKGNFPGRFSGRQFSNSRSEMNVSTLELGDSALYLCASSGQGAIGELFFGEGSRLTVL.

In DNA form, the CDR3 reads TGTGCCAGTAGTCCGCGGACAGGGGCGGAGGTCACTGAAGCTTTCTTT. Its protein is CASSPRTGAEVTEAFF. The chain couples TRBV19 to TRBJ1-1, with TRBD1 matching 9 bases. Germline CDR1 is LNHDA and CDR2 is SQIVND (reference sequence). CDR3 length: 16 residues. V lost 5 bases, J lost 4 bases, and 11 bases stayed unmatched.

This clone has more than one count but fewer than ten. V gene TRBV6-5 combines with J gene TRBJ2-6; 7 positions match TRBD1. Germline CDR1 MNHEY, CDR2 SVGAGI. The V and J ends lost 6 bases and 4 bases, in that order; junction bases with no gene match: 6. This CDR3 is 15 amino acids long. Here the CDR3 reads CASSPTGTGANVLTF. CDR3 nucleotide sequence: TGTGCCAGCAGCCCGACAGGGACCGGGGCCAACGTCCTGACTTTC.

This clone was counted a single time. This sequence joins TRBV7-9 and TRBJ1-5; TRBD1 is a possible D gene (6 bases). CDR1 SEHNR and CDR2 FQNEAQ come from the germline V gene (reference sequence). V lost 5 bases and J lost 3, with 17 bases in between. There are 16 residues in the CDR3. The chain's CDR3 is CASSLGAGRFNQPQHF. The CDR3 DNA reads as TGTGCCAGCAGCCTGGGGGCAGGGAGATTCAATCAGCCCCAGCATTTT. The full variable domain, its missing parts supplied by reference TRBV7-9 and TRBJ1-5, is DTGVSQNPRHKITKRGQNVTFRCDPISEHNRLYWYRQTLGQGPEFLTYFQNEAQLEKSRLLSDRFSAERPKGSFSTLEIQRTEQGDSAMYLCASSLGAGRFNQPQHFGDGTRLSIL.

The J gene is TRBJ1-6, the V gene TRBV7-9; 10 positions agree with TRBD1. With V trimmed by 3 bases and J by 13 bases, 0 bases remained unmatched. The CDR3 runs to 12 residues. From germline, CDR1 is SEHNR and CDR2 FQNEAQ (reference sequence). CDR3 in amino acids: CASSLDRGPLHF. The CDR3 nucleotides read TGTGCCAGCAGCTTGGACAGGGGGCCCCTCCACTTT.

The chain employs TRBV5-1 and TRBJ2-5; TRBD1 might be the D (5 bases). This CDR3 spans 16 amino acids. The germline gives CDR1 SGHRS, CDR2 YFSETQ. Between the trimmed V and J ends, which lost 1 base and 1 base, there was a span of 14 bases. The DNA for the CDR3 is TGCGCCAGCAGCTTGAGAGGAACAGGAGTCCAAGAGACCCAGTACTTC. It encodes CASSLRGTGVQETQYF.

The rearrangement links TRBV18 to TRBJ2-3, with TRBD2 matching 11 bases. The V segment lost 2 bases and the J segment 10 bases; nucleotides outside the gene matches: 8. This CDR3 is built from 15 residues. Germline assignment: CDR1 KGHSH and CDR2 LQKENI. CDR3 amino acids: CASSPGTSGAAAQYF. DNA for the CDR3: TGTGCCAGCTCACCAGGGACTAGCGGTGCCGCGGCGCAGTATTTT.

The chain is built from TRBV5-1 and TRBJ1-1, with D unclear. V lost 4 bases, J lost 0 bases, and 13 bases lay in between. Germline CDR1 is SGHRS and CDR2 is YFSETQ. This CDR3 comprises 15 residues. In DNA, the CDR3 is TGCGCCAGCAGCCCTGGACCGCGGGTGAACACTGAAGCTTTCTTT. It specifies CASSPGPRVNTEAFF.

The CDR3 region has the DNA TGCGCCAGCAGCTTGGGCACAGGCGTACAAGAGACCCAGTACTTC. Its translation: CASSLGTGVQETQYF. V usage is TRBV5-1 and J usage is TRBJ2-5; D possibly corresponds to TRBD1 (5 bases). Germline CDR1 is SGHRS and CDR2 is YFSETQ. The CDR3 totals 15 residues. V gave up 0 bases and J gave up 2 bases, with 11 bases separating them.

V and J are TRBV10-1 and TRBJ2-3; 8 bases align to TRBD2. Germline trimming cut 10 bases from V and 2 bases from J; bases unmatched to any gene: 11. Germline V gives CDR1 WNHNN, CDR2 SYGVQD (reference sequence). This CDR3 spans 15 amino acids. The CDR3 coding sequence is TGCGCCACCGGGGAAAGCGGGGGTGTCACAGATACGCAGTATTTT. As protein: CATGESGGVTDTQYF.

This clone was detected only a few times. V gene TRBV28 combines with J gene TRBJ2-2, with D hard to call. This CDR3 comprises 15 residues. From germline, CDR1 is MDHEN and CDR2 SYDVKM. Trimming cost V 6 bases and J 2 bases, with 13 bases left between them. The CDR3 loop reads CASRARGGNTGELFF. The CDR3 bases are TGTGCCAGCAGGGCCCGCGGTGGAAACACCGGGGAGCTGTTTTTT.

The CDR3 coding sequence is TGTGCCAGCAGCTTAAGATCCTCCTGGGAGGGTTACAATGAGCAGTTCTTC. Residues: CASSLRSSWEGYNEQFF. The chain couples TRBV7-3 to TRBJ2-1, with TRBD2 identical over 7 bases. The CDR3 sequence is 17 residues long. The V and J ends lost 1 base and 4 bases, in that order; junction bases with no gene match: 10. The germline V gene has CDR1 SGHTA and CDR2 FQGTGA.

This rearrangement joins TRBV7-9 to TRBJ2-7, with D possibly being TRBD2 (6 bases). The CDR3 extends over 14 amino acids. The germline gives CDR1 SEHNR, CDR2 FQNEAQ (reference sequence). V lost 5 bases, J lost 5 bases, and 16 bases lay in between. The CDR3 DNA follows: TGTGCCAGCAGCCGAGGAGGGGAGACGGACGAGCAGTACGTC. Translating it yields CASSRGGETDEQYV.

This chain links TRBV19 with TRBJ1-1, with TRBD1 as a possible D gene (5 bases). Germline CDR1 is LNHDA and CDR2 is SQIVND (reference sequence). V was cut by 5 bases and J by 0 bases, with 13 bases left in between. The CDR3 is made up of 15 amino acids. The CDR3, as DNA: TGTGCCAGTAGTCGGGGGGAGATCGTGAACACTGAAGCTTTCTTT. This codes for CASSRGEIVNTEAFF.

The genes are TRBV19 and TRBJ1-1; TRBD1 agrees at 10 bases. The CDR3 has 15 residues. Germline lookup yields CDR1 LNHDA and CDR2 SQIVND (reference sequence). With V trimmed by 9 bases and J by 2 bases, 9 bases remained unmatched. The CDR3 sequence is CASLRGQGINTEAFF. DNA for the CDR3: TGTGCCAGCTTGAGGGGACAGGGGATTAACACTGAAGCTTTCTTT.

The V gene is TRBV6-1, the J gene TRBJ2-5, with D possibly TRBD2 on 5 matching bases. V was clipped by 0 bases and J by 7 bases, with 18 bases between them. Germline-derived CDR1 and CDR2 are MNHNS and SASEGT. This CDR3 has 16 amino acids. The CDR3 protein is CASSEAPLVARGTQYF. The DNA of the CDR3 is TGTGCCAGCAGTGAAGCTCCCCTGGTAGCCCGGGGGACCCAGTACTTC.

This chain links TRBV12-5 with TRBJ2-3, with D possibly being TRBD1 (8 bases). Germline V gene sequence: CDR1 LGHNT, CDR2 FRNRAP. With 1 base removed from V and 4 bases from J, the gap between germline ends came to 15 bases. This CDR3 region has 16 residues. This CDR3 is CASGLGTGGGPDTQYF. CDR3 nucleotide sequence: TGTGCTAGTGGTTTGGGTACAGGGGGGGGTCCAGATACGCAGTATTTT.

V is TRBV5-1 and J is TRBJ1-5, with 10 bases that match TRBD1. The V segment lost 3 bases and the J segment 2 bases; nucleotides outside the gene matches: 2. This CDR3 region has 15 residues. The germline gives CDR1 SGHRS, CDR2 YFSETQ. CDR3 sequence: CASSWTGGGNQPQHF. As DNA, the CDR3 is TGCGCCAGCAGCTGGACAGGGGGAGGCAATCAGCCCCAGCATTTT.

Only a few counts were recorded for this clone. The V call is TRBV6-6, the J call TRBJ1-1; TRBD1 might be the D (5 bases). With 6 bases removed from V and 0 bases from J, the gap between germline ends came to 14 bases. The CDR3 covers 15 residues. CDR1 is MNHNY, CDR2 SVGAGI, per germline (reference sequence). The CDR3 DNA is TGTGCCAGCAGCCGCGGGGTGACAGTGAACACTGAAGCTTTCTTT. This sequence encodes CASSRGVTVNTEAFF.

The V gene is TRBV10-2, the J gene TRBJ2-3; D unclear. V was trimmed by 5 bases and J by 2 bases, leaving 8 bases between them. CDR1 and CDR2 from the germline V gene are WSHSY and SAAADI. This CDR3 region has 13 residues. The CDR3 DNA is TGCGCCAGCAGTCCAACCTACACAGATACGCAGTATTTT. It is translated as CASSPTYTDTQYF.

The rearrangement uses TRBV29-1 and TRBJ2-5; D is perhaps TRBD1 (6 bases). V lost 6 bases, J lost 5 bases, and 16 bases lay in between. The CDR3 is 13 amino acids. Germline assignment: CDR1 SQVTM and CDR2 ANQGSEA. The CDR3 nucleotides are TGCAGCGTGGGGGCCCCCCGCCGGGAGACCCAGTACTTC. This gives the protein CSVGAPRRETQYF.

The rearrangement joins TRBV28 to TRBJ1-5; D uncertain. V dropped 5 bases and J dropped 4 bases, with 6 bases sitting between them. The CDR3 sequence is 12 residues long. Germline V CDR1 and CDR2: MDHEN, SYDVKM. Here the CDR3 DNA reads TGTGCCAGCAGTGGGAGGAATCAGCCCCAGCATTTT. Protein: CASSGRNQPQHF. Drawing the rest from reference TRBV28 and TRBJ1-5, the complete variable domain is DVKVTQSSRYLVKRTGEKVFLECVQDMDHENMFWYRQDPGLGLRLIYFSYDVKMKEKGDIPEGYSVSREKKERFSLILESASTNQTSMYLCASSGRNQPQHFGDGTRLSIL.

This clone was detected a few times. The chain combines TRBV24-1 with TRBJ1-5, with a tentative D call TRBD1 (5 bases). CDR1 KGHDR and CDR2 SFDVKD come from the germline V gene. The CDR3 has 15 amino acids. Trimming stripped 9 bases from V and 8 bases from J, with 22 bases between. The CDR3 nucleotides are TGTGCCACCGTGGGGGAAGATGTGCCGGAAAAGCCCCAGCATTTT. Residues: CATVGEDVPEKPQHF.